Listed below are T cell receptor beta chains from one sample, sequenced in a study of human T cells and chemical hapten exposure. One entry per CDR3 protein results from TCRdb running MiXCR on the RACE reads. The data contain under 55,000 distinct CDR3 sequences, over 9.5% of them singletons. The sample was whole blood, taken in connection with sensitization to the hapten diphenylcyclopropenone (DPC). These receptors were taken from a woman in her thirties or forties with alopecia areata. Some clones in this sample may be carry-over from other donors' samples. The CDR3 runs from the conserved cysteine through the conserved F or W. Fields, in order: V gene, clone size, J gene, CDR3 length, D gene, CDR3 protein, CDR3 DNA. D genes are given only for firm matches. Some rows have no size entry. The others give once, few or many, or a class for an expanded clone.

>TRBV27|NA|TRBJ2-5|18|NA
CASSLWSPALSGQETQYF
TGTGCCAGCAGTTTATGGTCCCCGGCGCTGAGTGGGCAAGAGACCCAGTACTTC
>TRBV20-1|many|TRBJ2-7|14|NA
CSARARGEGHEQYF
TGCAGTGCTAGAGCGAGGGGGGAGGGACACGAGCAGTACTTC
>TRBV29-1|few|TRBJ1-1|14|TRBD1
CSVHRQGLYTEAFF
TGCAGCGTGCACCGACAGGGGCTTTACACTGAAGCTTTCTTT
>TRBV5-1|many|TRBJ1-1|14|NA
CASRVDGAVYEAFF
TGCGCCAGCAGGGTTGACGGAGCCGTTTATGAAGCTTTCTTT
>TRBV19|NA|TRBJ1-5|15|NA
CASRRTGRSNQPQHF
TGTGCCAGTCGCCGAACAGGGCGTAGCAATCAGCCCCAGCATTTT
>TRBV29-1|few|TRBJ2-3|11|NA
CSARGGDTQYF
TGCAGCGCGAGAGGGGGGGATACGCAGTATTTT
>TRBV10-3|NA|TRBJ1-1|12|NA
CAISESGTEAFF
TGTGCCATCAGTGAGTCGGGCACTGAAGCTTTCTTT
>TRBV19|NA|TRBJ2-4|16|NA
CASSIALGLAKNIQYF
TGTGCCAGTAGTATAGCCCTCGGGCTAGCCAAAAACATTCAGTACTTC
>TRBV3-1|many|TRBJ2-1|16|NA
CASSESMAGYNNEQFF
TGTGCCAGCAGCGAAAGCATGGCAGGGTACAACAATGAGCAGTTCTTC
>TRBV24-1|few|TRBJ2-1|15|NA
CATSDFADNYNEQFF
TGTGCCACCAGTGATTTCGCCGACAACTACAATGAGCAGTTCTTC